This note documents a single T cell receptor beta chain sequence. Trimming shortened V by 5 bases and J by 0 bases, and 7 bases separated the two germline ends. The CDR3 runs to 13 residues. Per germline, CDR1 SGHVS and CDR2 FQNEAQ. Methods used by the authors: Reference gene primer amplification gave estimated nucleated cell counts. The method was immunoSEQ multiplex PCR; TCRdb's version includes in-frame clones alone and lacks a portion of them. The DNA gave D and trimming, while V, J and clone size come from that table. The repertoire holds about 110,000 clones, with 84% as singletons. The data originate from a study of blood T cell repertoires in COVID-19. For the study at large: The United States, Italy and Spain were the sources of the acute and convalescent COVID-19 samples. The analysed material was cDNA or gDNA that came from T cells, B-cell-depleted T cells, or PBMCs.

The sequencing sample was made of peripheral blood. The chain recombines TRBV7-8 with TRBJ1-2; tentative D call: TRBD1 (6 bases). The TCR was taken from a middle-aged woman with acute or convalescent COVID-19. Here the CDR3 DNA reads TGTGCCAGCAGCCGGACAGCTAACTATGGCTACACCTTC. Encoded protein: CASSRTANYGYTF.